A selection of T cell receptor beta chains follows, all from one sample in a study of shared clonotypes between healthy human individuals. Profiling relied on immunoSEQ multiplex PCR, and the TCRdb table lists in-frame clones only, not all of them. The sample includes fewer than 2.5 million clones, 80% to 95% seen only once; the top ten take 0.36%. Sequenced: naive CD4+ T cells from PBMCs. Every receptor here comes from a man younger than 30 in good health. Some clones in this sample may be carry-over from other donors' samples. Each CDR3 is given with its conserved first and last residue. A D gene is named only where the DNA matches it firmly. Not all rows give a size; the values are once, few, many and, for expanded clones, a class.

cdr3_nt cdr3_aa v_call cdr3_length clone_size j_call d_call
TGTGCCAGTAGTCCTCGGGACCGCGCGGGGCGAACTGAAGCTTTCTTT CASSPRDRAGRTEAFF TRBV19 16 . TRBJ1-1 .
TGTGCCAGCAGCCCGGGACTAGCGGGAGAAAGAGCAGATACGCAGTATTTT CASSPGLAGERADTQYF TRBV5-4 17 . TRBJ2-3 TRBD2
TGTGCCAGCAGTAAACTAGCGGGAGGGCAAGATACGCAGTATTTT CASSKLAGGQDTQYF TRBV2 15 . TRBJ2-3 TRBD2
TGTGCCAGCAGCCTTATAGCGGGAGTAGGTTACAATGAGCAGTTCTTC CASSLIAGVGYNEQFF TRBV7-7 16 once TRBJ2-1 TRBD2
TGTGCCAGCTCACCGGGGACGCGAGCCGAGCAGTACTTC CASSPGTRAEQYF TRBV18 13 . TRBJ2-7 .
TGTGCCAGCAGTGACCACTGGACAAACTCCTACAATGAGCAGTTCTTC CASSDHWTNSYNEQFF TRBV6-4 16 . TRBJ2-1 .
TGTGCCAGCAGTGAATATAGTCCCACTGAAGCTTTCTTT CASSEYSPTEAFF TRBV2 13 few TRBJ1-1 .
TGTGCCAGCAGCTTAGGGGGCCTAGGCTACGAGCAGTACTTC CASSLGGLGYEQYF TRBV7-8 14 . TRBJ2-7 .
TGTGCCAGTACCCCTAGACCGGACAGGATCTATGGCTACACCTTC CASTPRPDRIYGYTF TRBV19 15 . TRBJ1-2 TRBD1
TGTGCCTGGAGTGTAGGCGGGCGGGGTCTCTACGAGCAGTACTTC CAWSVGGRGLYEQYF TRBV30 15 . TRBJ2-7 .
TGTGCCAGCAGCCCCCCGGGATACTACAATGAGCAGTTCTTC CASSPPGYYNEQFF TRBV28 14 . TRBJ2-1 .
TGTGCCAGCAGCGCCTCCGTGGATACGCAGTATTTT CASSASVDTQYF TRBV7-2 12 . TRBJ2-3 .
TGTGCCAGCAGCTCGCCGGGACAGGTCGACTCCTACGAGCAGTACTTC CASSSPGQVDSYEQYF TRBV7-8 16 . TRBJ2-7 TRBD1
TGTGCCACCAGCAGGGGGACAGGGAAGGGGGACACTGAAGCTTTCTTT CATSRGTGKGDTEAFF TRBV15 16 . TRBJ1-1 TRBD1
TGCGCCAGCAGCCTGAGTATAAGTTGGGATGAGCAGTTCTTC CASSLSISWDEQFF TRBV5-1 14 . TRBJ2-1 .
TGTGCCAGCAGTTACATTCAGGGGAATCAGCCCCAGCATTTT CASSYIQGNQPQHF TRBV6-6 14 . TRBJ1-5 .
TGTGCCAGCTCACCACTAGTCAAGGGCTCTGGAAACACCATATATTTT CASSPLVKGSGNTIYF TRBV18 16 . TRBJ1-3 .
TGTGCCAGCAGTTTAAGGAGGGCGGACACCATATATTTT CASSLRRADTIYF TRBV28 13 . TRBJ1-3 .
TGTGCCAGCAGCTTAGATAGGGGGACCTTCAATGAGCAGTTCTTC CASSLDRGTFNEQFF TRBV7-3 15 . TRBJ2-1 .